The 17 T cell receptor beta chains below come from one sample, sequenced in a study of shared T cell receptors in the human thymus. Using immunoSEQ multiplex PCR, the repertoire was profiled, and TCRdb retains in-frame clones only, with some absent. This sample has hundreds of thousands of clones, with roughly 88% found just once. These records were also assigned to another study, of human thymus T cells.

Sequenced: thymocytes. These receptors were taken from a boy less than two years old with a congenital heart defect.

V gene TRBV12-5 combines with J gene TRBJ2-7; 8 positions agree with TRBD1. The CDR3 sequence is 13 residues long. From germline, CDR1 is LGHNT and CDR2 FRNRAP. J gave up 12 bases and V 5 bases, and 12 bases lay outside the gene matches. CDR3 amino acids: CASGVGTGPDRYF. The CDR3, as DNA: TGTGCTAGTGGTGTCGGGACAGGACCCGATCGGTACTTC.

The chain carries TRBV27 and TRBJ1-1; no definite D call. Germline CDR1 reads MNHEY; CDR2 reads SMNVEV (reference sequence). This CDR3 spans 14 amino acids. With 3 bases removed from V and 3 bases from J, the gap between germline ends came to 11 bases. CDR3 bases: TGTGCCAGCAGTTTGGAGGGAGGAGACACTGAAGCTTTCTTT. Its translation is CASSLEGGDTEAFF.

The chain recombines TRBV6-5 with TRBJ2-7; a weak D match, TRBD2 (5 bases). Germline CDR1 is MNHEY and CDR2 is SVGAGI. The germline V and J ends were trimmed by 3 bases and 0 bases, with 6 bases remaining between them. The length of the CDR3 is 13 residues. The CDR3 protein is CASSYRGSYEQYF. CDR3 DNA: TGTGCCAGCAGTTATCGGGGCTCCTACGAGCAGTACTTC.

This clone occurred once. The rearrangement joins TRBV11-2 to TRBJ1-2; D remains ambiguous. Germline values: CDR1 SGHAT, CDR2 FQNNGV. With 1 base removed from V and 3 bases from J, the gap between germline ends came to 9 bases. This CDR3 comprises 14 residues. The CDR3 region is CASSLVRFDYGYTF. As DNA, the CDR3 is TGTGCCAGCAGCTTAGTGCGGTTCGACTATGGCTACACCTTC.

J is TRBJ2-1 and V is TRBV28; 13 bases line up with TRBD2. V lost 6 bases to trimming and J lost 10 bases; unmatched junction nucleotides: 9. Germline CDR1 and CDR2: MDHEN and SYDVKM. CDR3 length: 15 residues. The CDR3 nucleotides read TGTGCCAGCAGCTCAGGACTAGCGGGAGTTGAGGAGCAGTTCTTC. Protein: CASSSGLAGVEEQFF.

This clone was counted only a few times. This chain joins TRBV9 and TRBJ2-7; 8 bases align to TRBD2. CDR3 size: 15 residues. Germline V gives CDR1 SGDLS, CDR2 YYNGEE. The ends lost 0 bases at V and 6 bases at J; junction bases unmatched: 8. The CDR3 spells CASSVAPGLVSEQYF. The CDR3 nucleotides read TGTGCCAGCAGCGTAGCCCCGGGACTAGTTTCCGAGCAGTACTTC.

The rearrangement uses TRBV25-1 and TRBJ1-2; 8 positions agree with TRBD1. The CDR3 runs to 14 residues. The V gene's germline CDR1 is MGHDK and CDR2 SYGVNS. J was trimmed by 6 bases and V by 7 bases; bases with no gene match: 10. The CDR3 DNA is TGTGCCAGCACCCCGACAGGGGATGGTGATGGCTACACCTTC. Translating it yields CASTPTGDGDGYTF.

This clone was seen a single time. The chain has TRBV4-1 and TRBJ1-1, with a tentative D call TRBD1 (5 bases). CDR3 size: 15 residues. Germline V gene lookup returns CDR1 MGHRA and CDR2 YSYEKL. Trimming stripped 0 bases from V and 0 bases from J, with 8 bases between. DNA of the CDR3: TGCGCCAGCAGCCAAGATTACAGGCTGAACACTGAAGCTTTCTTT. This sequence encodes CASSQDYRLNTEAFF.

This sequence joins TRBV6-5 and TRBJ2-1, with 8 bases fitting TRBD1. V lost 8 bases and J lost 10; bases outside the gene matches: 13. The germline V gene encodes CDR1 MNHEY and CDR2 SVGAGI. There are 14 residues in the CDR3. The CDR3 spells CASGNTHRGKEQFF. CDR3 bases: TGTGCCAGCGGGAACACTCACAGGGGGAAGGAGCAGTTCTTC.

The V call is TRBV18, the J call TRBJ1-5; TRBD1 agrees at 7 bases. Germline trimming cut 6 bases from V and 3 bases from J; bases unmatched to any gene: 5. CDR1 is KGHSH and CDR2 is LQKENI in the germline V gene. The CDR3 is 14 residues long. The DNA of the CDR3 is TGTGCCAGCTCGCCGGGACAGACCAATCAGCCCCAGCATTTT. This codes for CASSPGQTNQPQHF.

This chain uses TRBV14 with TRBJ2-1, with 10 nucleotides matching TRBD2. The CDR3 is made up of 16 amino acids. Trimming took 1 base from V and 9 from J; bases not matched to a gene: 9. CDR1 is SGHDN and CDR2 is FVKESK in the germline V gene. CDR3: CASSQALAGDRTEQFF. CDR3 nucleotides: TGTGCCAGCAGCCAAGCCCTAGCGGGAGATCGCACTGAGCAGTTCTTC.

The CDR3 sequence is CASSLKQGRDTEAFF. CDR3 bases: TGTGCCAGCAGCCTTAAACAGGGCAGAGACACTGAAGCTTTCTTT. The chain recombines TRBV7-2 with TRBJ1-1; possible D gene TRBD1, 6 bases. Germline V gives CDR1 SGHTA, CDR2 FQGNSA. Trimming removed 5 bases at V and 3 bases at J, with 16 bases between. The CDR3 loop spans 15 amino acids. Complete variable domain (other parts from reference TRBV7-2 and TRBJ1-1): GAGVSQSPSNKVTEKGKDVELRCDPISGHTALYWYRQSLGQGLEFLIYFQGNSAPDKSGLPSDRFSAERTGGSVSTLTIQRTQQEDSAVYLCASSLKQGRDTEAFFGQGTRLTVV.

This chain uses TRBV5-1 with TRBJ2-1, with D hard to call. Germline CDR1 reads SGHRS; CDR2 reads YFSETQ. The CDR3 sequence is 16 residues long. Trimming pared 0 bases from V and 0 bases from J, leaving 10 bases between. This CDR3 is CASSLAEASSYNEQFF. CDR3 coding DNA: TGCGCCAGCAGCTTGGCCGAGGCTAGCTCCTACAATGAGCAGTTCTTC.

The chain's CDR3 is CASSRREELLPEKLFF. In DNA, the CDR3 is TGTGCCAGCAGTCGCAGGGAAGAACTACTCCCTGAAAAACTGTTTTTT. This rearrangement joins TRBV6-7 to TRBJ1-4, with a possible D match to TRBD1 (5 bases). TRBV6-7 is an open reading frame, and its role is uncertain. Trimming pared 5 bases from V and 7 bases from J, leaving 20 bases between. The CDR3 is 16 residues long.

This chain links TRBV15 with TRBJ2-3; 13 nucleotides match TRBD2. CDR1 is LNHNV and CDR2 is YYDKDF in the germline V gene (reference sequence). The CDR3 totals 17 residues. The V segment lost 8 bases and the J segment 0 bases; nucleotides outside the gene matches: 8. CDR3 loop: CATLGLAGTTSTDTQYF. The CDR3 DNA reads as TGTGCCACCTTGGGACTAGCGGGGACCACTAGCACAGATACGCAGTATTTT.

The V and J genes are TRBV5-6 and TRBJ2-4; 10 nucleotides align to TRBD1. This CDR3 is built from 13 residues. Trimming removed 4 bases from V and 8 bases from J; junction bases left unmatched: 3. CDR1 is SGHDT and CDR2 is YYEEEE in the germline V gene. The CDR3 is CASSHGQGDIQYF. The CDR3, as DNA: TGTGCCAGCAGCCATGGACAGGGGGACATTCAGTACTTC.

This clone has just a few counts. The chain combines TRBV11-2 with TRBJ1-4, with D possibly being TRBD1 (6 bases). Trimming removed 6 bases at V and 11 bases at J, with 22 bases between. The CDR3 spans 15 residues. Germline V gene sequence: CDR1 SGHAT, CDR2 FQNNGV. This chain's CDR3 is CASRNQGSPSPKLFF. CDR3 nucleotides: TGTGCCAGCAGGAACCAGGGGAGCCCGAGTCCTAAACTGTTTTTT.